This T cell receptor (beta chain) was identified during a study of blood T cells in healthy people across ages. Peripheral blood, about 10 milliliters per donor, was collected. Per sample, extraction of total RNA gave at least 5 micrograms in every case. The CDR3 has 16 amino acids. The germline gives CDR1 MNHEY, CDR2 SVGEGT. Trimming stripped 0 bases from V and 8 bases from J, with 18 bases between. This clonotype was found a few times. A second PCR, run for roughly 6 to 11 cycles, used a sample-barcoded 5' primer plus a J-beta primer mix. TCRdb processed the 5' RACE reads anew with MiXCR; each CDR3 protein has one entry. The top ten hold roughly 17% of the sample, which has 850,000 or so distinct CDR3 sequences, around 30% seen once.

J is TRBJ2-3 and V is TRBV6-2 or TRBV6-3, with D unclear. The sequenced sample was blood. The source is a woman of 80 years or more in good health. The CDR3 spells CASSYSVTAPLVTQYF. CDR3 DNA sequence: TGTGCCAGCAGTTACTCAGTAACCGCCCCGCTAGTTACGCAGTATTTT.